This T cell receptor (beta chain) stems from a study of Graves' ophthalmopathy and Graves' hyperthyroidism. Study information: Peripheral blood collection took place at initial diagnosis, before any treatment.

Transcripts of RNA were the source for amplifying TCR beta CDR3 regions. First-round RT-PCR relied on HTBI primers, and a second-round multiplex PCR came next. One entry per CDR3 protein results from TCRdb running MiXCR on the multiplex PCR reads. The data show 500,000 to 700,000 distinct CDR3 sequences, about 20% seen once. No progression to ophthalmopathy over 18 months defined stable hyperthyroidism. Patients were excluded if they had other autoimmune diseases or uncontrolled infections, and likewise if pregnancy or lactation applied. Findings of the study overall: Most thyroid clonotypes with frequency above 0.001 were detected in blood too.

The CDR3 is 17 amino acids. CDR1 and CDR2 (germline): KGHSH, LQKENI. Deletions cut 2 bases from V and 0 bases from J, with 16 bases between. In its sample, this clonotype was seen a few times. Its antigen is still unknown. The sample taken for sequencing was peripheral blood. The chain combines TRBV18 with TRBJ1-1; D is uncertain. This sequence was found in a woman younger than 35 with stable Graves' hyperthyroidism. Some clones in this sample may be carry-over from other donors' samples. CDR3 in amino acids: CASSPILAETMNTEAFF. CDR3 DNA: TGTGCCAGCTCACCAATCTTGGCAGAGACGATGAACACTGAAGCTTTCTTT.